This T cell receptor (beta chain) came from a study of blood T cell repertoires in COVID-19. About the research overall: There were acute and convalescent COVID-19 samples, and they came from the United States, Italy and Spain. Sample material is recorded as cDNA or gDNA derived from T cells, B-cell-depleted T cells, or PBMCs.

Per the original methods: Estimation of nucleated cell counts was performed using reference gene primer amplification. Produced via immunoSEQ multiplex PCR; TCRdb's table is partial and in-frame only. V and J calls and clone size are given by that table; D and trimming were obtained from the DNA. Here the sample spans approximately 68,000 clones, roughly 82% being singletons. The V gene's germline CDR1 is LGHNA and CDR2 YNFKEQ. The V end was cut by 0 bases, the J end by 0 bases, with 6 bases between. This CDR3 region has 15 residues. Input material: peripheral blood. The receptor's source is a human donor in a cohort sampled during active COVID-19. The J gene is TRBJ2-1, the V gene TRBV4-2; no reliable D call. The CDR3 DNA follows: TGTGCCAGCAGCCAAGAGACGGGCTCCTACAATGAGCAGTTCTTC. It is translated as CASSQETGSYNEQFF.